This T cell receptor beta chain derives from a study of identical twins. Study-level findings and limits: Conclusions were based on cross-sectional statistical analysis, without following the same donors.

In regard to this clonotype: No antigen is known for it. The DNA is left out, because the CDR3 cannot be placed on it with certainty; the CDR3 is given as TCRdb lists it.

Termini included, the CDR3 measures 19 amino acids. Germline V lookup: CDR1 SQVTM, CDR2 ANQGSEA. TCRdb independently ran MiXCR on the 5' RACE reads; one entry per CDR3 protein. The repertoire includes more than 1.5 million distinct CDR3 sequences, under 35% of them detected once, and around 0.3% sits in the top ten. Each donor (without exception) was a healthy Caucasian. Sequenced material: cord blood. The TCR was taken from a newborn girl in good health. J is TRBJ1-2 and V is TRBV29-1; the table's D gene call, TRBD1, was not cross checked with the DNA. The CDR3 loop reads CSVVAGLKQYFGPGNGYTF.